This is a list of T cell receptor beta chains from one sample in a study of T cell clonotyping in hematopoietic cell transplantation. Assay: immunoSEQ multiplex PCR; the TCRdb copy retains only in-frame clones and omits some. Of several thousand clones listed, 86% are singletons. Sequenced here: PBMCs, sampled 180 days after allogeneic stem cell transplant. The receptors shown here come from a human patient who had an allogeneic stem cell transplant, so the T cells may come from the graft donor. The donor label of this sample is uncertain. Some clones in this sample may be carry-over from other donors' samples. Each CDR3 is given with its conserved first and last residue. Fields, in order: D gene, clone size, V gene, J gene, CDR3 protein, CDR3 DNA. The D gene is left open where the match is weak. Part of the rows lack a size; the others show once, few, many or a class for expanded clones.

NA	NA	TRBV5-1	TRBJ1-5	CASSENSNQPQHF	TGCGCCAGCAGCGAGAATAGCAATCAGCCCCAGCATTTT
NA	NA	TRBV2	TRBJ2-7	CASSEYSYEQYF	TGTGCCAGCAGTGAATACAGCTACGAGCAGTACTTC
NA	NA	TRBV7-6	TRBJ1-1	CASSLDFGVGGAQNTEAFF	TGTGCCAGCAGCTTAGATTTCGGTGTGGGGGGGGCGCAGAACACTGAAGCTTTCTTT
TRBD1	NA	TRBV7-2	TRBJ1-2	CASSLTGANGYTF	TGTGCCAGCAGCTTAACAGGGGCAAATGGCTACACCTTC
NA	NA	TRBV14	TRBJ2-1	CASSQSYVGNEQFF	TGTGCCAGCAGCCAATCGTACGTGGGGAATGAGCAGTTCTTC
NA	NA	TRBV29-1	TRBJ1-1	CSVESTRGTEAFF	TGCAGCGTTGAGTCCACAAGGGGGACTGAAGCTTTCTTT
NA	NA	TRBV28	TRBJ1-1	CASSLGGATGTNTEAFF	TGTGCCAGCAGTTTAGGGGGGGCCACAGGAACCAACACTGAAGCTTTCTTT
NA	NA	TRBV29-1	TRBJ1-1	CSVEEANWGAFF	TGCAGCGTTGAAGAGGCCAACTGGGGAGCTTTCTTT
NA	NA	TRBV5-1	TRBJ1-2	CASKTDRNYGYTF	TGCGCCAGCAAGACAGACAGAAACTATGGCTACACCTTC
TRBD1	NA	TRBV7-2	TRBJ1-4	CASSGRQGLREKLFF	TGTGCCAGCAGCGGCCGACAGGGTTTGCGCGAAAAACTGTTTTTT
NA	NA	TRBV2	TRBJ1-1	CASRVREGNTEAFF	TGTGCCAGCAGAGTCCGCGAGGGGAACACTGAAGCTTTCTTT
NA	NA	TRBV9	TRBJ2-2	CASSVGAGRNTGELFF	TGTGCCAGCAGCGTAGGGGCAGGGAGGAACACCGGGGAGCTGTTTTTT
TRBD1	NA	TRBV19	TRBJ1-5	CASSGRTGGGPNQPQHF	TGTGCCAGTAGCGGTAGGACAGGGGGCGGCCCCAATCAGCCCCAGCATTTT
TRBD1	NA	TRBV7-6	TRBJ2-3	CASSLRQGKLDTQYF	TGTGCCAGCAGCCTAAGACAGGGCAAGCTCGATACGCAGTATTTT
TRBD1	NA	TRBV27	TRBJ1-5	CASSGQVNQPQHF	TGTGCCAGCAGTGGACAGGTCAATCAGCCCCAGCATTTT
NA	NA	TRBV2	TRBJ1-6	CASSGLAGRNSPLHF	TGTGCCAGCAGTGGCCTGGCCGGGCGGAATTCACCCCTCCACTTT
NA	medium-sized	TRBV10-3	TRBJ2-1	CAIRNLVRGDEQFF	TGTGCCATCAGGAACCTGGTGCGGGGAGATGAGCAGTTCTTC
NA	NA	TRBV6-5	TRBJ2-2	CASSYYYLTGELFF	TGTGCCAGCAGTTACTATTACCTCACCGGGGAGCTGTTTTTT
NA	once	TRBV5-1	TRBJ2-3	CASSLGQGYTDTQYF	TGCGCCAGCAGCTTAGGGCAGGGTTACACAGATACGCAGTATTTT
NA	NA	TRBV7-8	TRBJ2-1	CASSLVGLGRGGYNEQFF	TGTGCCAGCAGCTTAGTGGGGTTAGGCAGGGGAGGGTACAATGAGCAGTTCTTC
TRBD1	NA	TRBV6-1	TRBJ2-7	CASSERGTAYEQYF	TGTGCCAGCAGTGAAAGGGGGACAGCTTACGAGCAGTACTTC
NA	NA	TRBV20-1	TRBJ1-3	CSAERWGGSGF	TGCAGTGCAGAGAGGTGGGGGGGTTCCGGTTTT
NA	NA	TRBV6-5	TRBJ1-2	CIVGGRTYGYTF	TGTATCGTCGGGGGGCGCACCTATGGCTACACCTTC
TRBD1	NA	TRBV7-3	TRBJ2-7	CASSVSGTGTEQYF	TGTGCCAGCAGCGTCTCCGGGACAGGGACCGAGCAGTACTTC
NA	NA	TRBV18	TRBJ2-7	CASSPSRGPIYEQYF	TGTGCCAGCTCACCTAGTCGGGGCCCCATCTACGAGCAGTACTTC
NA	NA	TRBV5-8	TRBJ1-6	CASSFVQGSSYNSPLHF	TGTGCCAGCAGCTTCGTTCAGGGGAGCTCCTATAATTCACCCCTCCACTTT
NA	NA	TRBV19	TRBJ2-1	CASSPPPGQFF	TGTGCCAGTAGTCCCCCCCCGGGGCAGTTCTTC
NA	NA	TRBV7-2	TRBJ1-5	CASSSGWAGAHHF	TGTGCCAGCAGCTCGGGGTGGGCAGGGGCCCATCATTTT
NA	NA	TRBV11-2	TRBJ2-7	CASSTGPTAYEQYF	TGTGCCAGCAGCACGGGACCTACCGCCTACGAGCAGTACTTC
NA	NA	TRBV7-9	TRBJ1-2	CASSRGEETNYGYTF	TGTGCCAGCAGCCGGGGGGAGGAAACTAACTATGGCTACACCTTC
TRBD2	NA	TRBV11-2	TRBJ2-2	CASSFTSDSGELFF	TGTGCCAGCAGCTTTACTAGCGATTCCGGGGAGCTGTTTTTT
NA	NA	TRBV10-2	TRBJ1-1	CASRLTGNTEAFF	TGCGCCAGCCGGTTGACAGGGAACACTGAAGCTTTCTTT
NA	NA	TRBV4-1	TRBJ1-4	CASSQYDTFENEKLFF	TGCGCCAGCAGCCAATATGACACCTTTGAGAATGAAAAACTGTTTTTT
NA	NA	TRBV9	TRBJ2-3	CASSTPVVDGVTDTQYF	TGTGCCAGCAGCACCCCGGTTGTTGATGGGGTCACAGATACGCAGTATTTT
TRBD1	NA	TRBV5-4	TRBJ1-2	CASSPPYSGTGRNYGYTF	TGTGCCAGCAGCCCCCCCTATTCCGGGACAGGGAGAAACTATGGCTACACCTTC